Sequencing of this TCR beta chain was carried out in a study of siplizumab effects on memory and regulatory T cells. Points from the study as a whole: Proliferating clones, CD4+ or CD8+, lacked an assignable naive or memory phenotype in roughly 80-97% of cases. Sequences below about 10^-5 frequency were poorly captured, limiting mapping of alloreactive clones. Unstimulated naive T cells seemed to show more diversity than memory cells did, and they also seemed to be among the major contributors to the alloresponse.

Germline CDR1 MGHDK, CDR2 SYGVNS. The V end lost 0 bases, the J end lost 3 bases, and 9 bases lay between the germline ends. The CDR3 consists of 15 residues. A remark on this clone: As yet, its antigen is unknown.

Assay used: immunoSEQ multiplex PCR; TCRdb lists only in-frame clones, some missing. Of under 95,000 clones in the sample, approximately 95% are singletons; the top ten hold around 0.3%. Source material: non-Treg CD4+ T cells sorted from blood. This clonotype originated in a human donor in good health. The rearrangement uses TRBV25-1 and TRBJ1-3; D unclear. CDR3 loop: CASSEYDGNGNTIYF. DNA for the CDR3: TGTGCCAGCAGTGAATACGATGGGAATGGAAACACCATATATTTT.